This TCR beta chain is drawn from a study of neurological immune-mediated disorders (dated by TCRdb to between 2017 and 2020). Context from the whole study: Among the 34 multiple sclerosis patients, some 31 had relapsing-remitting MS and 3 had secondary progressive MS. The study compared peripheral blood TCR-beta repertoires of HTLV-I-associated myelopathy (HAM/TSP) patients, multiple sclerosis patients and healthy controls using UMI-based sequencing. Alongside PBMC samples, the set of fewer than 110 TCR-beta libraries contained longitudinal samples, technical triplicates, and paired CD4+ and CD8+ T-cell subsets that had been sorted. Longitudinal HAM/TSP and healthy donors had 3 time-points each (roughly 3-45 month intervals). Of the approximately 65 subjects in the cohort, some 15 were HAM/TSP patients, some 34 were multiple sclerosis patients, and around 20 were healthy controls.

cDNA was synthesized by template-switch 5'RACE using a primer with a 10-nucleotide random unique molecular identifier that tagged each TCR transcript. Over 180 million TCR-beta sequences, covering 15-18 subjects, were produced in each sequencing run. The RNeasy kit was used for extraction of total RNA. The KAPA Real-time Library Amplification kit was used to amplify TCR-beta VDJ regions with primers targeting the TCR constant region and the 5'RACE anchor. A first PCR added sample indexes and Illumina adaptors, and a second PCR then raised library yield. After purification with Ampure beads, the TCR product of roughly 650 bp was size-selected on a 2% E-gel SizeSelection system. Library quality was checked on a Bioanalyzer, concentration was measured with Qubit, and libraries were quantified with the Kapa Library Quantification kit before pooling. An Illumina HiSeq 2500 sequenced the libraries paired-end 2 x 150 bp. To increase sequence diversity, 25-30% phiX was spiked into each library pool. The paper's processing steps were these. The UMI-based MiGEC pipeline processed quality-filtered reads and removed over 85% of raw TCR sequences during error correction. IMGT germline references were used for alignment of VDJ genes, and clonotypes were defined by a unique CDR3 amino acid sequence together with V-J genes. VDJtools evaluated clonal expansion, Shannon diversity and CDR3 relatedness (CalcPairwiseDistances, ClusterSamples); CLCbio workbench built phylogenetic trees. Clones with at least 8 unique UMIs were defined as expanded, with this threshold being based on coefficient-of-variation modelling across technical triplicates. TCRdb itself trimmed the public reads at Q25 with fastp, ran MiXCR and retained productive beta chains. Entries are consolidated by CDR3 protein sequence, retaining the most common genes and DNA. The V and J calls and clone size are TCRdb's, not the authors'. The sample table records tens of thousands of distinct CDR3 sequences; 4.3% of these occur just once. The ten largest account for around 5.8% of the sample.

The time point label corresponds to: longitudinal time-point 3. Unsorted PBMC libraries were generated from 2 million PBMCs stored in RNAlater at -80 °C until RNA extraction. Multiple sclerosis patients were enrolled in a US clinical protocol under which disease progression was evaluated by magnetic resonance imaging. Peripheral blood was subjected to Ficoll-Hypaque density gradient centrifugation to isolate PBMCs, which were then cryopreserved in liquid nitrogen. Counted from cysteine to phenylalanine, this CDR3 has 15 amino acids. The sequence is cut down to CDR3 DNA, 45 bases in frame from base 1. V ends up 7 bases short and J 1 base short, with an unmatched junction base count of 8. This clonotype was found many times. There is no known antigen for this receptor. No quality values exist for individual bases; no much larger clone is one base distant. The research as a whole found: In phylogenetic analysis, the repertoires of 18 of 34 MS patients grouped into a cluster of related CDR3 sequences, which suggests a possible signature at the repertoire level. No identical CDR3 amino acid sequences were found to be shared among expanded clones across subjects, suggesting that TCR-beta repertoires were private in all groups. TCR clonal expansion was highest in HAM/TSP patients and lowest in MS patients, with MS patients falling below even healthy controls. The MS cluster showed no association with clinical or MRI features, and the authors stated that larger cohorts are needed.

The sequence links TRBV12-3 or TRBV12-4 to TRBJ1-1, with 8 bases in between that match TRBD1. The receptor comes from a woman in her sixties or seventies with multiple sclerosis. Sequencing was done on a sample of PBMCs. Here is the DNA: TGTGCCAGCACCCCGACAGGGGTTGGGAACACTGAAGCTTTCTTT. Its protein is CASTPTGVGNTEAFF.